The 14 T cell receptor beta chains given below trace back to one sample, sequenced in a study of blood T cells in healthy people across ages. Using a J-beta primer mix together with a sample-barcoded 5' primer, a second PCR was run for about 7 to 12 cycles. TCRdb reprocessed the 5' RACE reads with MiXCR, giving one entry per CDR3 protein. The repertoire has 800,000 or so distinct CDR3 sequences, roughly 25% of them found once; the top ten carry around 3.6%. The same specimen was also included in a second study, on T cells of mothers and their children.

Material for sequencing was blood. These TCRs come from a boy aged 5-17 years in good health.

A few counts support this clonotype. This rearrangement joins TRBV12-3 or TRBV12-4 to TRBJ1-1; D not resolved. The CDR3 spans 14 residues. Trimming pared 10 bases from V and 7 bases from J, leaving 22 bases between. The CDR3 sequence: CATKWEPLIGEAFF. CDR3 nucleotides: TGTGCCACCAAATGGGAACCCCTAATTGGTGAAGCTTTCTTT.

V gene TRBV28 combines with J gene TRBJ2-2; 7 nucleotides agree with TRBD2. After removal of 4 bases from V and 0 bases from J, the junction contained 8 bases not matched to a gene. The CDR3 covers 17 residues. Germline V gene data show CDR1 as MDHEN and CDR2 as SYDVKM. The chain's CDR3 is CASSSLARAANTGELFF. In DNA, the CDR3 is TGTGCCAGCAGTTCACTAGCGAGAGCTGCGAACACCGGGGAGCTGTTTTTT.

This sequence joins TRBV20-1 and TRBJ2-5; TRBD2 matches at 12 bases. TRBJ2-7 matches the DNA end more closely, so the J call is doubtful. There are 16 residues in the CDR3. Per the germline V gene, CDR1 is DFQATT and CDR2 is SNEGSKA (reference sequence). CDR3 in DNA: TGCAGTGCTAGATCACTAGCGGGAGGACACCTCTACGAGCAGTACTTC. It encodes CSARSLAGGHLYEQYF.

This clonotype was seen more than once but under ten times. The genes are TRBV24-1 and TRBJ2-3; 11 bases match TRBD2. The V gene's germline CDR1 is KGHDR and CDR2 SFDVKD. CDR3 size: 14 residues. V was clipped by 3 bases and J by 6 bases; unmatched bases: 1. The CDR3, as DNA: TGTGCCACCAGTGATCGACTAGCGGGGGATACGCAGTATTTT. Residues: CATSDRLAGDTQYF.

The chain links TRBV7-2 to TRBJ2-3; D is unclear. CDR3 length: 14 amino acids. CDR1 and CDR2 (germline): SGHTA, FQGNSA. V was cut by 1 base and J by 3 bases, with 8 bases left in between. In DNA form, the CDR3 reads TGTGCCAGCAGCTTAGTTAGGGCGACAGATACGCAGTATTTT. Residues: CASSLVRATDTQYF.

This clonotype was counted many times. The rearrangement joins TRBV4-2 to TRBJ1-4; perhaps TRBD1 as D (5 bases). Per germline, CDR1 LGHNA and CDR2 YNFKEQ. Trimming cost V 4 bases and J 8 bases, with 23 bases left between them. The CDR3 loop spans 17 amino acids. CDR3 protein: CASSRRGAADIGEKLFF. The CDR3 region has the DNA TGTGCCAGCAGCCGACGCGGGGCAGCCGATATAGGCGAAAAACTGTTTTTT.

This clonotype was seen more than once but under ten times. This rearrangement joins TRBV4-3 to TRBJ1-1; perhaps TRBD1 as D (5 bases). V lost 0 bases and J 2 bases, leaving 16 bases between the germline ends. Looked up from germline, CDR1 is LGHNA and CDR2 is YSLEER. This CDR3 has 17 residues. CDR3 nucleotide sequence: TGCGCCAGCAGCCAAGAATGGGGGGGAGGTTACAACACTGAAGCTTTCTTT. This codes for CASSQEWGGGYNTEAFF.

V and J are TRBV29-1 and TRBJ2-1; 8 bases map to TRBD2. Germline-derived CDR1 and CDR2 are SQVTM and ANQGSEA. The CDR3 loop spans 16 amino acids. V lost 6 bases to trimming and J lost 0 bases; unmatched junction nucleotides: 10. This CDR3 is CSVIAGGHNSYNEQFF. For the CDR3, the DNA is TGCAGCGTGATTGCGGGAGGACATAACTCCTACAATGAGCAGTTCTTC.

This clonotype was observed a few times. This rearrangement joins TRBV7-9 to TRBJ2-5; the match to TRBD2 covers 7 bases. This CDR3 region has 12 residues. The germline V gene has CDR1 SEHNR and CDR2 FQNEAQ (reference sequence). V shed 11 bases, J shed 5 bases, and the junction held 8 bases outside the gene matches. CDR3 DNA sequence: TGTGCCGGTGGACTAGTTACGGAGACCCAGTACTTC. Its protein product is CAGGLVTETQYF. Using reference TRBV7-9 and TRBJ2-5 for the parts outside the CDR3, the full variable domain is DTGVSQNPRHKITKRGQNVTFRCDPISEHNRLYWYRQTLGQGPEFLTYFQNEAQLEKSRLLSDRFSAERPKGSFSTLEIQRTEQGDSAMYLCAGGLVTETQYFGPGTRLLVL.

The chain joins TRBV4-1 to TRBJ1-2; the D gene is possibly TRBD1 (6 bases). The V end was cut by 1 base, the J end by 8 bases, with 17 bases between. The CDR3 spans 15 residues. CDR1 and CDR2 (germline): MGHRA, YSYEKL. DNA for the CDR3: TGCGCCAGCAGCCAAGGCCCACGGGGGGCTACGGGCTACACCTTC. Its translation: CASSQGPRGATGYTF.

This clonotype came up a few times. The chain employs TRBV20-1 and TRBJ1-2; D is undetermined. This CDR3 spans 13 amino acids. From germline, CDR1 is DFQATT and CDR2 SNEGSKA (reference sequence). The V gene lost 5 bases and the J gene lost 5 bases, with 15 bases spanning the gap. CDR3 coding DNA: TGCAGTGCTCTCCTCGGCAAATCATATGGCTACACCTTC. Amino acids: CSALLGKSYGYTF.

This clonotype turned up a few times. DNA for the CDR3: TGCAGCGTTGAATGGGCAGGGAAAGAGGGAGAGACCCAGTACTTC. The encoded protein is CSVEWAGKEGETQYF. V is TRBV29-1 and J is TRBJ2-5; TRBD1 or TRBD2 may be the D gene (5 bases each). Germline V gene lookup returns CDR1 SQVTM and CDR2 ANQGSEA. Trimming took off 2 bases at V and 4 bases at J, with 17 bases between the two ends. The CDR3 is 15 residues long.

This clonotype occurred many times. The CDR3 region is CASSPTSGGETQYF. CDR3 DNA: TGTGCCAGCAGTCCGACTAGCGGCGGGGAGACCCAGTACTTC. The chain joins TRBV12-3 or TRBV12-4 to TRBJ2-5; 9 bases are a match to TRBD2. This CDR3 has 14 residues. V was pared by 5 bases and J by 5 bases, with 6 bases of the junction left unmatched.

The genes are TRBV18 and TRBJ2-4; possibly TRBD1 for D (5 bases). Germline V CDR1 and CDR2: KGHSH, LQKENI. V dropped 2 bases and J dropped 6 bases, with 8 bases sitting between them. The CDR3 covers 13 residues. CDR3 amino acids: CASSPWGPNIQYF. CDR3 nucleotide sequence: TGTGCCAGCTCACCATGGGGCCCAAACATTCAGTACTTC.